This T cell receptor beta chain was observed in a study of blood T cell repertoires in COVID-19. Study as a whole: Spain, Italy and the United States supplied samples that represented acute and convalescent COVID-19.

As originally analysed: Reference gene primer amplification gave nucleated cell count estimates. Data came from immunoSEQ multiplex PCR; TCRdb stores just in-frame clones and leaves some out. That table furnishes V, J and clone size, whereas the DNA furnished D and trimming. The table lists some 66,000 clones, roughly nine tenths of them singletons. This TCR was recovered from a human donor in a cohort sampled during active COVID-19. The material sequenced was peripheral blood.

The CDR3 region is CASSNGGRRDTGELFF. In DNA form, the CDR3 reads TGTGCCAGTAGTAATGGCGGGAGGCGGGACACCGGGGAGCTGTTTTTT. The genes are TRBV19 and TRBJ2-2; 8 bases are shared with TRBD2. CDR1 is LNHDA and CDR2 is SQIVND in the germline V gene (reference sequence). The junction had 7 bases not matched to a gene; V was cut back by 4 bases and J by 3 bases. The CDR3 consists of 16 residues.